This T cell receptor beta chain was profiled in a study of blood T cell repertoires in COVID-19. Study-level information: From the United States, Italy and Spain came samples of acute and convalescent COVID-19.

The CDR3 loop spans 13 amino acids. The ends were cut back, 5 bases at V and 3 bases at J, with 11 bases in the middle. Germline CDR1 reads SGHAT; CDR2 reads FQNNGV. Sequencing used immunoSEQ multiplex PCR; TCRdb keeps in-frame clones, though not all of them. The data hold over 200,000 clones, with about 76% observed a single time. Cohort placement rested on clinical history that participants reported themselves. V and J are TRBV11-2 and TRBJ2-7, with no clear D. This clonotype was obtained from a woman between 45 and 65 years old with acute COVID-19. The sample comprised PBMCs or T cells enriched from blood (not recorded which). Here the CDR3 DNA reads TGTGCCAGCAGCCCGCCCACGGGCTACGAGCAGTACTTC. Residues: CASSPPTGYEQYF.